This paragraph reports one TCR beta chain. The data were obtained in a study of blood T cell repertoires in COVID-19. CDR1 and CDR2 from the germline V gene are SGDLS and YYNGEE. The CDR3 has 14 amino acids. V was cut by 4 bases and J by 0 bases, with 11 bases left in between. The data were produced by immunoSEQ multiplex PCR, yet TCRdb's version contains in-frame clones alone and is incomplete. Among 200,000 or so clones listed, roughly 80% were seen once. The chain carries TRBV9 and TRBJ2-7, with D possibly being TRBD1 (5 bases). This sequence was found in a woman between 25 and 40 years old with acute or convalescent COVID-19. Sequencing input: peripheral blood. The DNA of the CDR3 is TGTGCCAGCAGCTCGTCTGGACACTCCTACGAGCAGTACTTC. Amino acids: CASSSSGHSYEQYF.